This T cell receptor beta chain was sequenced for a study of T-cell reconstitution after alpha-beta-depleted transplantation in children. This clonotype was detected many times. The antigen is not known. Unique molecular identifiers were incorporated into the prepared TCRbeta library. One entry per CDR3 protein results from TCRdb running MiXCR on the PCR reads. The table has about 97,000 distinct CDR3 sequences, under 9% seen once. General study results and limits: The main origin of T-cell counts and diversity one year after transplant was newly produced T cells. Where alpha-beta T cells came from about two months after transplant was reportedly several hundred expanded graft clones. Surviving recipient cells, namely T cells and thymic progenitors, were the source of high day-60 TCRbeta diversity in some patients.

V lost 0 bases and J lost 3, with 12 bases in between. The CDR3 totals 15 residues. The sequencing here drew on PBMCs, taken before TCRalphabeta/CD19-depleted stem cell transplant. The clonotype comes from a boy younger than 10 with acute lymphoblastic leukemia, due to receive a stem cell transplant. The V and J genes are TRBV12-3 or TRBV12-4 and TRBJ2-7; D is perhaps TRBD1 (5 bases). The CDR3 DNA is TGTGCCAGCAGTTTAGCGGTGGTCGACAGCTACGAGCAGTACTTC. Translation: CASSLAVVDSYEQYF.